This is a list of T cell receptor beta chains from one sample in a study of blood T cell repertoires in COVID-19. Data came from immunoSEQ multiplex PCR; TCRdb stores just in-frame clones and leaves some out. The sample carries approximately 150,000 clones, roughly 78% recorded once. The specimen was peripheral blood. Source of these receptors: a woman aged 60-70 years with COVID-19, enrolled during active disease. Each CDR3 is given with its conserved first and last residue. A D gene is named only where the DNA matches it firmly. A clone size is listed for some rows: how often the clone was seen (once, few, many), or a class if it is expanded.

TRBV4-1	few	.	TRBJ1-6	TGCGCCAGCAGCCAAGAACCGAGGAGCTCCTATAATTCACCCCTCCACTTT	CASSQEPRSSYNSPLHF
TRBV7-2	.	TRBD2	TRBJ2-7	TGTGCCAGCAGCTTATTTCCCCTAGCGGGACCCCGGGAGCAGTACTTC	CASSLFPLAGPREQYF
TRBV7-9	.	TRBD2	TRBJ2-1	TGTGCCAGCAGCGCGGGTCCTAGCGGATCTTTCAATGAGCAGTTCTTC	CASSAGPSGSFNEQFF
TRBV5-6	many	TRBD1	TRBJ2-6	TGTGCCAGCAGCTCCTCAACAACCGACAGGGTCTCGGAGGTCCTGACTTTC	CASSSSTTDRVSEVLTF
TRBV12-3/TRBV12-4	once	TRBD2	TRBJ2-7	TGTGCCAGCAGTTTAGGGACTAGCAACGAGCAGTACTTC	CASSLGTSNEQYF
TRBV28	.	TRBD1	TRBJ1-1	TGTGCCAGCAGTTCGGGACAGGGGGTGAACACTGAAGCTTTCTTT	CASSSGQGVNTEAFF
TRBV18	.	TRBD2	TRBJ2-1	TGTGCCAGCTCACCAACGCCCGGACTAGCGGAAGACAATGAGCAGTTCTTC	CASSPTPGLAEDNEQFF
TRBV19	.	.	TRBJ1-1	TGTGCCAGTAGTTCCGGGACATCCCACACTGAAGCTTTCTTT	CASSSGTSHTEAFF
TRBV6-5	.	.	TRBJ1-5	TGTGCCAGCAGTTACTCGTTGGGAGGGCCCCAGCATTTT	CASSYSLGGPQHF
TRBV2	few	TRBD1	TRBJ2-1	TGTGCCGACGGGACAGGGCTCTACAATGAGCAGTTCTTC	CADGTGLYNEQFF
TRBV19	.	.	TRBJ2-3	TGTGCCAGTAGTATAGTAGCCAGCACAGATACGCAGTATTTT	CASSIVASTDTQYF
TRBV27	few	.	TRBJ1-2	TGTGCCAGCAGTTTACGGCACAGGGTCTCTGGCTACACCTTC	CASSLRHRVSGYTF
TRBV9	few	.	TRBJ2-2	TGTGCCAGCAGCGTAGCTAACAGGATGAACACCGGGGAGCTGTTTTTT	CASSVANRMNTGELFF
TRBV7-2	few	TRBD1	TRBJ1-6	TGTGCCAGCAGACCCCCGACAGGGATCAATTCACCCCTCCACTTT	CASRPPTGINSPLHF
TRBV5-1	.	.	TRBJ2-2	TGCGCCAGCAGCTCCCGAAATCAGGGAACCGGGGAGCTGTTTTTT	CASSSRNQGTGELFF
TRBV3-1/TRBV3-2	.	.	TRBJ2-1	TGTGCCAGCAGCCAAGGGGTCAGGGTCAATGAGCAGTTCTTC	CASSQGVRVNEQFF
TRBV28	.	TRBD1	TRBJ1-5	TGTGCCAGCAGCGGGACAGGTTCTCAGCCCCAGCATTTT	CASSGTGSQPQHF
TRBV19	.	.	TRBJ1-2	TGTGCCAGTAGTATCCCGGGAGCTAACTATGGCTACACCTTC	CASSIPGANYGYTF
TRBV27	once	TRBD2	TRBJ2-3	TGTGCCAGCAGTCCCCTAAAGCGACTAGCGGGAGATGGAACAGATACGCAGTATTTT	CASSPLKRLAGDGTDTQYF
TRBV7-8	.	TRBD1	TRBJ1-2	TGTGCCAGCAGCTCCCGGGACAGGAGCGGGGAAGGCTACACCTTC	CASSSRDRSGEGYTF
TRBV7-9	.	.	TRBJ1-1	TGTGCCAGCAGCTTTAAAGAAAACAACGGGGGGACTGAAGCTTTCTTT	CASSFKENNGGTEAFF
TRBV19	.	.	TRBJ1-1	TGTGCCAGTAGTATAACAGGACTGAACACTGAAGCTTTCTTT	CASSITGLNTEAFF